These 22 T cell receptor beta chains originate from one sample sequenced in a study of T cells after yellow fever vaccination. TCRdb reanalysed the 5' RACE reads using MiXCR and keeps one entry per CDR3 protein. Seen here are 600,000 to 750,000 distinct CDR3 sequences, 10% to 15% observed once, and the top ten hold 15%. The source material was PBMCs, sampled on the day of the yellow fever booster vaccination. All receptors come from a man younger than 45 who received the YFV17D yellow fever vaccine.

The chain is built from TRBV7-6 and TRBJ2-4; D tentatively reads TRBD1 or TRBD2 (6 bases each). Trimming removed 1 base from V and 11 bases from J, with 15 bases in between. CDR3 length equals 14 residues. Germline V gene data show CDR1 as SGHVS and CDR2 as FNYEAQ. CDR3 DNA sequence: TGTGCCAGCAGCTTAGTCGTGTCAGGGGAGGTTCAGTACTTC. The encoded protein is CASSLVVSGEVQYF.

This rearrangement joins TRBV29-1 to TRBJ2-1, with a tentative D call TRBD2 (6 bases). Germline assignment: CDR1 SQVTM and CDR2 ANQGSEA. The V and J ends lost 1 base and 1 base respectively, with 8 bases between them. This CDR3 contains 14 residues. The CDR3 DNA reads TGCAGCGTTGAAGCCCGGGAGTCCTACAATGAGCAGTTCTTC. This codes for CSVEARESYNEQFF.

This chain uses TRBV5-1 with TRBJ2-7, with D possibly being TRBD1 or TRBD2 (6 bases each). V was clipped by 4 bases and J by 6 bases, with 14 bases between them. The CDR3 covers 13 residues. The V gene's germline CDR1 is SGHRS and CDR2 YFSETQ. The CDR3: CASSGIQGGEQYF. CDR3 DNA sequence: TGCGCCAGCAGCGGCATACAGGGAGGCGAGCAGTACTTC.

This clonotype has only a few counts. The chain carries TRBV30 and TRBJ2-1; 11 nucleotides match TRBD2. Germline values: CDR1 GTSNPN, CDR2 SVGIG (reference sequence). J was trimmed by 4 bases and V by 7 bases; bases with no gene match: 6. CDR3 length: 14 residues. Written as DNA, the CDR3 is TGTGCCTTCGGGACTAGCGGATTTTACAATGAGCAGTTCTTC. Amino acids: CAFGTSGFYNEQFF.

The chain carries TRBV7-2 and TRBJ2-7, with 8 nucleotides matching TRBD2. The CDR3 runs 16 residues. CDR1 and CDR2 from the germline V gene are SGHTA and FQGNSA. With V trimmed by 5 bases and J by 7 bases, 16 bases remained unmatched. CDR3 protein: CASSPNGRGGYSEQYF. The DNA for the CDR3 is TGTGCCAGCAGCCCAAATGGCCGGGGGGGTTACTCGGAGCAGTACTTC.

The gene calls are TRBV7-9 and TRBJ2-7, with D hard to call. Trimming cost V 7 bases and J 0 bases, with 10 bases left between them. The CDR3 runs 13 residues. Per the germline V gene, CDR1 is SEHNR and CDR2 is FQNEAQ (reference sequence). CDR3 loop: CASIARDSYEQYF. CDR3 sequence (DNA): TGTGCCAGCATAGCTAGGGACTCCTACGAGCAGTACTTC.

This clonotype was seen a few times. Given the absence of the conserved phenylalanine or tryptophan at the CDR3 end, a read error is likely. In DNA, the CDR3 is TGTGCCAGCGGCGGGACTAGCTCCTACAATGAGCAGTTCTCC. Protein product: CASGGTSSYNEQFS. The J gene is TRBJ2-1, the V gene TRBV6-1; 8 bases are a match to TRBD2. This CDR3 region has 14 residues. V dropped 8 bases and J dropped 0; count of bases not matched to a gene: 3. The V gene's germline CDR1 is MNHNS and CDR2 SASEGT.

This clonotype was seen a few times. This chain links TRBV2 with TRBJ1-2; 7 bases fit TRBD1. With V trimmed by 5 bases and J by 4 bases, 7 bases remained unmatched. CDR3 length: 14 residues. CDR1 and CDR2 from the germline V gene are SNHLY and FYNNEI. The CDR3 region has the DNA TGTGCCAGCAGTTTGACGGACAGGATCTATGGCTACACCTTC. It yields the protein CASSLTDRIYGYTF.

V is TRBV6-2 or TRBV6-3 and J is TRBJ1-1; D possibly corresponds to TRBD1 (6 bases). V was shortened by 4 bases and J by 6 bases, with 12 bases between the two germline ends. The CDR3 sequence is 13 residues long. Germline-derived CDR1 and CDR2 are MNHEY and SVGEGT. This chain's CDR3 is CASSSQGGSEAFF. CDR3 DNA sequence: TGTGCCAGCAGTTCACAGGGAGGATCTGAAGCTTTCTTT.

This clonotype was picked up a small number of times. The chain combines TRBV5-1 with TRBJ2-1, with no clear D. Deletions cut 0 bases from V and 8 bases from J, with 12 bases between. This CDR3 comprises 14 residues. Germline values: CDR1 SGHRS, CDR2 YFSETQ. The CDR3 nucleotides read TGCGCCAGCAGCTTGGGGTCAGCGTGGGATGAGCAGTTCTTC. Translation gives CASSLGSAWDEQFF.

The chain recombines TRBV18 with TRBJ2-3, with D perhaps being TRBD1 or TRBD2 (5 bases each). V lost 2 bases and J lost 5, with 14 bases in between. The CDR3 contains 15 residues. From germline, CDR1 is KGHSH and CDR2 LQKENI. This chain's CDR3 is CASSPKGSMGDTQYF. The CDR3 DNA reads as TGTGCCAGCTCACCAAAGGGGAGTATGGGAGATACGCAGTATTTT.

In its sample, this clonotype was seen many times. V gene TRBV7-8 combines with J gene TRBJ1-1; tentatively, D is TRBD1 (6 bases). The V and J ends lost 2 bases and 4 bases respectively, with 11 bases between them. The CDR3 has 14 amino acids. Germline CDR1 is SGHVS and CDR2 is FQNEAQ. The CDR3 region is CASSLQGGFTEAFF. The DNA of the CDR3 is TGTGCCAGCAGCTTACAAGGGGGGTTCACTGAAGCTTTCTTT.

This clonotype was detected only a few times. The chain links TRBV2 to TRBJ1-2; 9 bases agree with TRBD1. The CDR3 totals 17 residues. Germline loops: CDR1 SNHLY, CDR2 FYNNEI. J was trimmed by 0 bases and V by 6 bases; bases with no gene match: 11. CDR3 residues: CASRAPGQGHTNYGYTF. The CDR3 region has the DNA TGTGCCAGCAGGGCCCCGGGACAGGGACACACTAACTATGGCTACACCTTC.

A few counts support this clonotype. This chain links TRBV2 with TRBJ1-4; D unclear. V lost 1 base and J 5 bases, leaving 8 bases between the germline ends. This CDR3 comprises 14 residues. From germline, CDR1 is SNHLY and CDR2 FYNNEI. The CDR3 nucleotides read TGTGCCAGCAGTGAAGGGTTTGAAAATGAAAAACTGTTTTTT. Protein sequence: CASSEGFENEKLFF.

The V gene is TRBV6-2 or TRBV6-3, the J gene TRBJ2-7; possible D gene TRBD2, 6 bases. V was pared by 7 bases and J by 7 bases, with 11 bases between. CDR1 is MNHEY and CDR2 is SVGEGT in the germline V gene. The CDR3 consists of 11 residues. The CDR3 DNA sequence: TGTGCCAGCAAGTTCGCGGGGGAGCAGTACTTC. Translated, it gives CASKFAGEQYF.

This clonotype appeared a few times. V gene TRBV18 combines with J gene TRBJ2-3, with 7 bases matching TRBD1. Germline V gene lookup returns CDR1 KGHSH and CDR2 LQKENI. This CDR3 is built from 13 residues. J was trimmed by 10 bases and V by 3 bases; bases with no gene match: 7. Written as DNA, the CDR3 is TGTGCCAGCTCACCGGAATCGACAGGGCCGCAGTATTTT. It specifies CASSPESTGPQYF.

This clonotype was observed a few times. CDR3 nucleotide sequence: TGTGCCAGCAGCACGGGACTATCCCTCTCCTACGAGCAGTACTTC. Translating it yields CASSTGLSLSYEQYF. The chain couples TRBV11-2 to TRBJ2-7; 7 nucleotides align to TRBD2. CDR1 is SGHAT and CDR2 is FQNNGV in the germline V gene. V was pared by 5 bases and J by 0 bases, with 7 bases of the junction left unmatched. The CDR3 spans 15 residues.

This clonotype was seen only a few times. CDR3 amino acids: CASSLIRTGGEEQFF. As DNA, the CDR3 is TGCGCCAGCAGCTTAATTAGGACAGGGGGCGAGGAGCAGTTCTTC. The chain has TRBV5-1 and TRBJ2-1, with 11 nucleotides matching TRBD1. Losses at the gene ends were 2 bases for V and 10 bases for J; bases not matched to a gene: 8. Germline assignment: CDR1 SGHRS and CDR2 YFSETQ. There are 15 residues in the CDR3.

This clonotype was counted once. V is TRBV6-5 and J is TRBJ1-1; D ambiguous. Germline CDR1 reads MNHEY; CDR2 reads SVGAGI. The CDR3 has 13 residues. V lost 2 bases, J lost 1 base, and 5 bases lay in between. The CDR3, as DNA: TGTGCCAGCAGTTACACACCGAACACTGAAGCTTTCTTT. This gives the protein CASSYTPNTEAFF.

This rearrangement joins TRBV7-8 to TRBJ1-1, with a tentative D call TRBD1 (5 bases). CDR3 length: 16 residues. The V gene lost 5 bases and the J gene lost 4 bases, with 20 bases spanning the gap. Germline CDR1 is SGHVS and CDR2 is FQNEAQ. The CDR3 DNA is TGTGCCAGCAGCCCAGAACTCGGGGGGAGGTCCACTGAAGCTTTCTTT. Translated: CASSPELGGRSTEAFF.

This clonotype has a handful of counts. V gene TRBV20-1 combines with J gene TRBJ2-3; 11 bases match TRBD2. The CDR3 is made up of 18 amino acids. V dropped 0 bases and J dropped 1; count of bases not matched to a gene: 9. Per the germline V gene, CDR1 is DFQATT and CDR2 is SNEGSKA (reference sequence). The CDR3 bases are TGCAGTGCTAGAGATCGTCTAGCGGGAGGCCGACGCACAGATACGCAGTATTTT. Protein product: CSARDRLAGGRRTDTQYF.

V and J are TRBV29-1 and TRBJ2-2; no reliable D call. Germline-derived CDR1 and CDR2 are SQVTM and ANQGSEA. Trimming left V 6 bases short and J 1 base short, with 12 bases between. This CDR3 contains 14 residues. The CDR3 reads CSVPKLLNTGELFF. CDR3 coding DNA: TGCAGCGTCCCCAAACTCTTGAACACCGGGGAGCTGTTTTTT.